This TCR beta chain was obtained from a study of T cell responses to AZD1222 COVID-19 vaccine. This CDR3 spans 16 amino acids. The V and J ends lost 1 base and 5 bases, in that order; junction bases with no gene match: 8. From germline, CDR1 is LGHDT and CDR2 YNNKEL (reference sequence). Clones were sequenced by immunoSEQ multiplex PCR, and TCRdb holds only the in-frame ones, with some missing. Found here are 110,000 to 150,000 clones, roughly 90% of them singletons; the top ten hold roughly 2%. This receptor was identified in an adult who received the AZD1222 COVID-19 vaccine. V usage is TRBV3-1 (or the pseudogene TRBV3-2) and J usage is TRBJ2-5, with TRBD2 matching 9 bases. The sequences come from peripheral blood, collected 28 days after the second AZD1222 dose. CDR3 DNA: TGTGCCAGCAGCCAAGCGGTTAGCGGGGGTTTGGAGACCCAGTACTTC. As protein: CASSQAVSGGLETQYF.